Presented here are 16 T cell receptor beta chains from one specimen sequenced in a study of identical twins. TCRdb processed the 5' RACE reads anew with MiXCR; each CDR3 protein has one entry. The data hold 250,000 or so distinct CDR3 sequences, with approximately 8.6% observed a single time. The same data also contributed to another study, on yellow fever vaccine responses in identical twins.

The sample consisted of CD8+ T cells sorted from blood. The receptors were gathered from a woman between 18 and 30 years old in good health.

This clonotype has a count of ten or more. CDR3 residues: CASSLAVLAGEVEQFF. The CDR3, as DNA: TGTGCCAGCAGCTTGGCGGTCCTAGCGGGAGAAGTAGAGCAGTTCTTC. This chain connects TRBV5-6 to TRBJ2-1; 10 bases agree with TRBD2. After removal of 0 bases from V and 10 bases from J, the junction contained 10 bases not matched to a gene. The germline V gene encodes CDR1 SGHDT and CDR2 YYEEEE. The CDR3 consists of 16 residues.

This clonotype was observed a few times. The chain joins TRBV7-2 to TRBJ1-5, with D uncertain. The ends were cut back, 5 bases at V and 0 bases at J, with 17 bases in the middle. The CDR3 has 17 residues. The germline V gene has CDR1 SGHTA and CDR2 FQGNSA. The CDR3: CASSPVGREYSNQPQHF. CDR3 sequence (DNA): TGTGCCAGCAGCCCGGTGGGGAGGGAATATAGCAATCAGCCCCAGCATTTT.

This chain joins TRBV4-3 and TRBJ2-7; no firm D call. The CDR3 is 14 residues long. V lost 1 base and J 7 bases, leaving 14 bases between the germline ends. CDR1 and CDR2 from the germline V gene are LGHNA and YSLEER. The CDR3: CASSQGWSGGEQYF. The CDR3 coding sequence is TGCGCCAGCAGCCAAGGCTGGAGTGGTGGGGAGCAGTACTTC.

This clonotype came up many times. The rearrangement uses TRBV7-9 and TRBJ2-7; 10 bases are a match to TRBD1. Per the germline V gene, CDR1 is SEHNR and CDR2 is FQNEAQ (reference sequence). The CDR3 spans 13 residues. V shed 5 bases and J 3 bases; nucleotides not matched to a gene: 1. In nucleotides, the CDR3 is TGTGCCAGCAGCCGGACAGGGGGCTACGAGCAGTACTTC. As protein: CASSRTGGYEQYF.

This clonotype was counted between two and nine times. The chain is built from TRBV30 and TRBJ2-5, with 8 nucleotides matching TRBD2. Trimming cost V 1 base and J 5 bases; bases outside gene matches: 9. CDR3 length equals 15 residues. Germline CDR1 is GTSNPN and CDR2 is SVGIG (reference sequence). The CDR3 nucleotides read TGTGCCTGGAGTGACGGGGGGGGGGCGCTGGAGACCCAGTACTTC. Translating it yields CAWSDGGGALETQYF.

CDR3: CASSQEFWNEQFF. CDR3 in DNA: TGCGCCAGCAGCCAAGAGTTCTGGAATGAGCAGTTCTTC. V usage is TRBV4-3 and J usage is TRBJ2-1; D not certain. This CDR3 is 13 amino acids long. The germline CDR1 and CDR2 sequences are LGHNA and YSLEER. Trimming took 0 bases from V and 7 from J, leaving 7 bases between them.

This clonotype was counted a few times. V gene TRBV5-1 combines with J gene TRBJ1-5, with TRBD1 as a possible D gene (5 bases). V gave up 3 bases and J gave up 0 bases, with 25 bases separating them. The CDR3 contains 20 residues. Germline CDR1 and CDR2: SGHRS and YFSETQ. The CDR3 reads CASSSKSQGEETYSNQPQHF. CDR3 DNA sequence: TGCGCCAGCAGCTCAAAGTCACAAGGGGAGGAGACCTATAGCAATCAGCCCCAGCATTTT. Full variable domain (remainder filled in from reference TRBV5-1 and TRBJ1-5): KAGVTQTPRYLIKTRGQQVTLSCSPISGHRSVSWYQQTPGQGLQFLFEYFSETQRNKGNFPGRFSGRQFSNSRSEMNVSTLELGDSALYLCASSSKSQGEETYSNQPQHFGDGTRLSIL.

This sequence joins TRBV4-2 and TRBJ2-7; D is possibly TRBD1 or TRBD2 (7 bases each). Trimming left V 6 bases short and J 3 bases short, with 30 bases between. Germline V CDR1 and CDR2: LGHNA, YNFKEQ. The CDR3 has 19 residues. The CDR3 loop reads CASRGSRGLQRDNIYEQYF. In nucleotides, the CDR3 is TGTGCCAGCAGGGGGTCTAGGGGGCTACAGCGGGACAATATCTACGAGCAGTACTTC.

This chain uses TRBV18 with TRBJ2-1; 9 bases line up with TRBD2. The CDR3 is 20 amino acids. Germline loops: CDR1 KGHSH, CDR2 LQKENI. Trimming took 3 bases from V and 3 from J; bases not matched to a gene: 18. The CDR3 DNA sequence: TGTGCCAGCTCACCCGGGACAGAATTTATAGCGGGAGTTCACTACAATGAGCAGTTCTTC. This encodes CASSPGTEFIAGVHYNEQFF.

This clonotype was detected ten times or more. The gene calls are TRBV29-1 and TRBJ2-5; 12 bases map to TRBD2. Germline V gene data show CDR1 as SQVTM and CDR2 as ANQGSEA. Trimming cost V 2 bases and J 5 bases; bases outside gene matches: 15. The CDR3 has 18 residues. In nucleotides, the CDR3 is TGCAGCGTTGAACCTCAGTGGACTAGCGGGGCCAAAGGGGAGACCCAGTACTTC. This gives the protein CSVEPQWTSGAKGETQYF.

This clonotype showed up just a few times. This chain joins TRBV20-1 and TRBJ2-1, with 7 bases aligning to TRBD2. This CDR3 has 13 amino acids. The germline gives CDR1 DFQATT, CDR2 SNEGSKA (reference sequence). The CDR3 DNA reads as TGCGGGGGGGGTCAGCGGCCCTACAATGAGCAGTTCTTC. Translating gives CGGGQRPYNEQFF.

This clonotype was picked up many times. The chain recombines TRBV29-1 with TRBJ2-5, with D maybe TRBD1 (5 bases). Germline CDR1 reads SQVTM; CDR2 reads ANQGSEA. CDR3 length: 16 amino acids. V gave up 0 bases and J gave up 0 bases, with 14 bases separating them. This CDR3 reads CSVEEAGFPYQETQYF. The CDR3 DNA follows: TGCAGCGTTGAAGAGGCAGGGTTCCCGTACCAAGAGACCCAGTACTTC.

Comments on this clonotype: At one end the junction does not follow the germline gene, possibly because of a read error. V gene TRBV5-5 combines with J gene TRBJ2-7, with D perhaps matching TRBD1 (5 bases). Germline CDR1 is SGHKS and CDR2 is YYEKEE (reference sequence). The CDR3 runs to 15 residues. The CDR3 sequence is CAISPGADTAYEQYF. As DNA, the CDR3 is TGTGCCATCAGCCCTGGGGCAGATACCGCCTACGAGCAGTACTTC.

This clonotype has a count of ten or more. This sequence joins TRBV15 and TRBJ2-5, with D possibly TRBD2 on 5 matching bases. Per the germline V gene, CDR1 is LNHNV and CDR2 is YYDKDF (reference sequence). V lost 1 base, J lost 2 bases, and 8 bases lay in between. The CDR3 extends over 14 amino acids. The CDR3 bases are TGTGCCACCAGCAGAGTCCAGCGGCAAGAGACCCAGTACTTC. It yields the protein CATSRVQRQETQYF.

This chain joins TRBV28 and TRBJ2-1, with D perhaps matching TRBD1 (7 bases). CDR1 MDHEN and CDR2 SYDVKM come from the germline V gene. There are 13 residues in the CDR3. Trimming left V 9 bases short and J 9 bases short, with 18 bases between. The CDR3, as DNA: TGTGCCAGTTACACAGGGGTGGAGGGTGAGCAGTTCTTC. Translated: CASYTGVEGEQFF.

This rearrangement joins TRBV7-9 to TRBJ2-3; D might be TRBD1 (5 bases). The V gene's germline CDR1 is SEHNR and CDR2 FQNEAQ (reference sequence). The CDR3 runs to 16 residues. Trimming shortened V by 5 bases and J by 2 bases, and 17 bases separated the two germline ends. The DNA for the CDR3 is TGTGCCAGCAGCCCGACAGTTGAGAAGGACACAGATACGCAGTATTTT. Protein product: CASSPTVEKDTDTQYF.